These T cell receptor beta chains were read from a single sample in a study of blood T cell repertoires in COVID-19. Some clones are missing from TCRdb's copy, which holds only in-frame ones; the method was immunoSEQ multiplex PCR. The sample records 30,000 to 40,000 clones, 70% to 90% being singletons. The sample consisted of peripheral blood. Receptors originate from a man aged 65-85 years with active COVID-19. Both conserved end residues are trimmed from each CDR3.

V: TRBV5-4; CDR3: ASRLSGNNQQF
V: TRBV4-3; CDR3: ASSQRPRGGVGELF
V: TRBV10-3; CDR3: AISESASGGTYEQY
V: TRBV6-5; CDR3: ASSWDRTTYEQY
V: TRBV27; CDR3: ASSSGTGVQPQH
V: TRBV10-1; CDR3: ASSDLGLDNEQF
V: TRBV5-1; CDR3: ASSLAVGHRYGYT
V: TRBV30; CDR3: AWSVVTPRGQF
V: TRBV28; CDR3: ASSPGVLAMNTEAF
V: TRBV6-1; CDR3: ASSEGQGSTKQY
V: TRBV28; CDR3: ASRAAGGRDTQY
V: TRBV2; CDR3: ASSEAERSLGNEQF
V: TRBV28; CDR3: ASSSHTDTQY
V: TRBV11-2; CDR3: ASRTGDGYT
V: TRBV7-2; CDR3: ASSRRLAGRTDTQY
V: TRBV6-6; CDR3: ASRPPGQGNQPQH
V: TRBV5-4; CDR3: ASSLPGQGAIEQY
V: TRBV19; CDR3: ASSFSERQPQH
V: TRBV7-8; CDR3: ASSFRGEGYT
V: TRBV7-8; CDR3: ASSLVEGYSNQPQH
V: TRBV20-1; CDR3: SASHRGDQPQH
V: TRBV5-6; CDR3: ASSAGIPVYNEQF
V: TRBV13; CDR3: ASSHLVAGGRTDTQY
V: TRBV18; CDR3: ASSPGTGAAPLH
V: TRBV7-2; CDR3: ASSHDRGDGYT
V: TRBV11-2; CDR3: ASSYRRGQGDSPLH
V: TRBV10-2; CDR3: ASRPGQGLNQPQH
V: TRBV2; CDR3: ASSETGLNEQF
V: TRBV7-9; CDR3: ASSSIQGVRGNTIY
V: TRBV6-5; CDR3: ASSYSVRGYEQY
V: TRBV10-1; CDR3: ASSAGAGELF
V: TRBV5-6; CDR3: ASSSTLGRGNYGYT